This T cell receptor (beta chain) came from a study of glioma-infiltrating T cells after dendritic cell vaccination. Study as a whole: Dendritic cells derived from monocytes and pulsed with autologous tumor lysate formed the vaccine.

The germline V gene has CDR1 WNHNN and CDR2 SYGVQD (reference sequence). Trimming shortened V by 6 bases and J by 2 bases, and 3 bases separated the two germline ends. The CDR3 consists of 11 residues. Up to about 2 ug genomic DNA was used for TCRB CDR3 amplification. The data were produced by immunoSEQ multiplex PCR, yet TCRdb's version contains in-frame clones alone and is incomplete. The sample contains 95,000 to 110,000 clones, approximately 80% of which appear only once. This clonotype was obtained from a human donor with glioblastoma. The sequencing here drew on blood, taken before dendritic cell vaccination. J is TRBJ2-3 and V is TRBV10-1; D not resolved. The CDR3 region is CASSITDTQYF. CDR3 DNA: TGCGCCAGCAGCATCACAGATACGCAGTATTTT.